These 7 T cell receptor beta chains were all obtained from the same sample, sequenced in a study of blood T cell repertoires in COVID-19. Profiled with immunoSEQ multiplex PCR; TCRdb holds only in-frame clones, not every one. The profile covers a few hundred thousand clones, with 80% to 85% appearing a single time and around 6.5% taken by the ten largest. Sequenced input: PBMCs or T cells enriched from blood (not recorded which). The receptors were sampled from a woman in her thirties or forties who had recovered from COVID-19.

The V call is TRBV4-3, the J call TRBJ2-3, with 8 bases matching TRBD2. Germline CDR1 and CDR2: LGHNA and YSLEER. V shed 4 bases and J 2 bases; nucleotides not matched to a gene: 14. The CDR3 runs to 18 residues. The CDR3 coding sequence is TGCGCCAGCAGCCTACCGATTTTAGAGCGGGAGCTCACAGATACGCAGTATTTT. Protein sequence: CASSLPILERELTDTQYF.

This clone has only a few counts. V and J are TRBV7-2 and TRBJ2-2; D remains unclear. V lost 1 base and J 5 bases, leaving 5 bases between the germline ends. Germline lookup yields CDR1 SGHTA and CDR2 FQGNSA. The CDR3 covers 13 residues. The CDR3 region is CASSLVQTGELFF. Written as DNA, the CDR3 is TGTGCCAGCAGCTTAGTTCAAACCGGGGAGCTGTTTTTT. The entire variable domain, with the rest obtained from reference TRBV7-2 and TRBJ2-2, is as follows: GAGVSQSPSNKVTEKGKDVELRCDPISGHTALYWYRQSLGQGLEFLIYFQGNSAPDKSGLPSDRFSAERTGGSVSTLTIQRTQQEDSAVYLCASSLVQTGELFFGEGSRLTVL.

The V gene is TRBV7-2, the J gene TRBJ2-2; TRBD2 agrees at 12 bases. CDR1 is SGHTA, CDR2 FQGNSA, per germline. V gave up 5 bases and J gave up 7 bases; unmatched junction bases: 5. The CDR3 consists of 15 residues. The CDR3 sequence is CASSRTSGMGGELFF. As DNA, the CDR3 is TGTGCCAGCAGCCGGACTAGCGGGATGGGCGGGGAGCTGTTTTTT.

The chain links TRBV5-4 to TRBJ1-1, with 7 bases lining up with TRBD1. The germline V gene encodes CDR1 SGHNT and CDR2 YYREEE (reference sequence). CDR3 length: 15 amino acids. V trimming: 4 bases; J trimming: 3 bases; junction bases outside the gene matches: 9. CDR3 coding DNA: TGTGCCAGCAGCCCCGTTGACAGGGAGGACACTGAAGCTTTCTTT. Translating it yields CASSPVDREDTEAFF.

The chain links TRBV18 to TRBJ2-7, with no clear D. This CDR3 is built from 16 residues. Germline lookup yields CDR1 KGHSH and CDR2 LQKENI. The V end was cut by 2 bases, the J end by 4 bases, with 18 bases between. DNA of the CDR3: TGTGCCAGCTCACCATCACTCGATTCTCCCCTATACGAGCAGTACGTC. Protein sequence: CASSPSLDSPLYEQYV.

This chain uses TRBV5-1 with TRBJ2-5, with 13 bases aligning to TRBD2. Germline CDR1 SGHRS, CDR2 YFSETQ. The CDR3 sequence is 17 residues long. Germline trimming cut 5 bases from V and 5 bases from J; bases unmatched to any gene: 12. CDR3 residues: CASSQAGLAGLEETQYF. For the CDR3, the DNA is TGCGCCAGCAGTCAGGCGGGACTAGCGGGATTGGAGGAGACCCAGTACTTC. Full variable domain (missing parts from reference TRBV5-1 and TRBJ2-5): KAGVTQTPRYLIKTRGQQVTLSCSPISGHRSVSWYQQTPGQGLQFLFEYFSETQRNKGNFPGRFSGRQFSNSRSEMNVSTLELGDSALYLCASSQAGLAGLEETQYFGPGTRLLVL.

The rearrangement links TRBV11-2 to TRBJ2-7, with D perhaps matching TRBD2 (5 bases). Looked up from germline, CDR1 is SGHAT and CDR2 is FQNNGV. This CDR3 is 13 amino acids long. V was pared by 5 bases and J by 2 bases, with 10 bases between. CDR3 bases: TGTGCCAGCAGCGTGACGGGGACCTACGAGCAGTACTTC. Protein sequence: CASSVTGTYEQYF.